A single sample is the source of the 17 T cell receptor beta chains below, sequenced in a study of T cells in Graves' hyperthyroidism and ophthalmopathy. RNA transcripts gave rise to amplified TCR beta CDR3 regions. The HTBI primer set drove a first-round RT-PCR of the TCR CDR3. In TCRdb, the multiplex PCR reads were re-called with MiXCR into one record per CDR3 protein. Seen here are roughly 380,000 distinct CDR3 sequences, about 13% observed once, and the top ten hold about a fifth. Sequencing was carried out using blood. These TCRs come from a man aged 30-40 years with Graves' hyperthyroidism that later progressed to Graves' ophthalmopathy.

The table lists this clonotype with a few counts. V gene TRBV6-4 combines with J gene TRBJ2-3; 7 positions match TRBD2. With V trimmed by 8 bases and J by 1 base, 9 bases remained unmatched. The CDR3 is made up of 15 amino acids. CDR1 and CDR2 from the germline V gene are MRHNA and SNTAGT. The CDR3 DNA reads as TGTGCCAGCGGCCAACAGCGGGGCGGCACAGATACGCAGTATTTT. Encoded protein: CASGQQRGGTDTQYF.

This clonotype appeared many times. This chain joins TRBV28 and TRBJ2-7, with 7 bases identical to TRBD1. Losses at the gene ends were 5 bases for V and 2 bases for J; bases not matched to a gene: 9. CDR1 is MDHEN and CDR2 is SYDVKM in the germline V gene. CDR3 length equals 15 residues. The CDR3 protein is CASSQRTRGTYEQYF. DNA of the CDR3: TGTGCCAGCAGTCAACGCACCAGGGGGACCTACGAGCAGTACTTC.

This clonotype was seen only a few times. This rearrangement joins TRBV7-9 to TRBJ2-5; tentatively, D is TRBD2 (6 bases). Germline assignment: CDR1 SEHNR and CDR2 FQNEAQ (reference sequence). V lost 1 base and J lost 0, with 12 bases in between. This CDR3 spans 16 amino acids. The CDR3 nucleotides are TGTGCCAGCAGCTTAGTTGTCGGGGGAAACCAAGAGACCCAGTACTTC. As protein: CASSLVVGGNQETQYF. Full variable domain (outside the CDR3, taken from reference TRBV7-9 and TRBJ2-5): DTGVSQNPRHKITKRGQNVTFRCDPISEHNRLYWYRQTLGQGPEFLTYFQNEAQLEKSRLLSDRFSAERPKGSFSTLEIQRTEQGDSAMYLCASSLVVGGNQETQYFGPGTRLLVL.

This clonotype has a handful of counts. The chain recombines TRBV6-2 or TRBV6-3 with TRBJ2-7, with D hard to call. Trimming left V 0 bases short and J 3 bases short, with 6 bases between. The CDR3 is made up of 13 amino acids. CDR1 is MNHEY, CDR2 SVGEGT, per germline. CDR3 sequence reads: CASSYSTNYEQYF. The CDR3 DNA follows: TGTGCCAGCAGTTACTCAACTAACTACGAGCAGTACTTC.

This rearrangement joins TRBV6-1 to TRBJ2-1; D unclear. CDR1 MNHNS and CDR2 SASEGT come from the germline V gene. This CDR3 has 13 amino acids. Trimming took off 4 bases at V and 8 bases at J, with 12 bases between the two ends. The CDR3 loop reads CASSVVDRDEQFF. The CDR3 DNA follows: TGTGCCAGCAGTGTGGTTGATAGGGATGAGCAGTTCTTC.

This clonotype was recorded at least ten times. The chain carries TRBV12-3 or TRBV12-4 and TRBJ1-1; 7 positions agree with TRBD1. The CDR3 runs to 12 residues. The V segment lost 4 bases and the J segment 7 bases; nucleotides outside the gene matches: 3. CDR3 in DNA: TGTGCCAGCAGTTATGGGACAGTTGAAGCTTTCTTT. Translation: CASSYGTVEAFF.

This rearrangement joins TRBV20-1 to TRBJ2-7, with 9 positions matching TRBD1. With V trimmed by 7 bases and J by 9 bases, 7 bases remained unmatched. This CDR3 spans 11 amino acids. The germline V gene encodes CDR1 DFQATT and CDR2 SNEGSKA (reference sequence). The chain's CDR3 is CSVGTGNVQYF. The CDR3 bases are TGCAGTGTTGGGACAGGGAATGTGCAGTACTTC.

CDR3 bases: TGCAGTGCAACCGGGACTACCACCTACGAGCAGTACTTC. Its protein is CSATGTTTYEQYF. V is TRBV20-1 and J is TRBJ2-7, with TRBD2 matching over 7 bases. V was clipped by 6 bases and J by 2 bases; unmatched bases: 7. Germline values: CDR1 DFQATT, CDR2 SNEGSKA (reference sequence). The CDR3 contains 13 residues.

The chain links TRBV5-1 to TRBJ1-3, with no clear D. In germline, CDR1 is SGHRS, CDR2 YFSETQ. CDR3 length equals 14 residues. Deletions cut 0 bases from V and 1 base from J, with 5 bases between. The CDR3 region is CASSLEQSGNTIYF. CDR3 DNA: TGCGCCAGCAGCTTGGAACAGTCTGGAAACACCATATATTTT.

This clonotype showed up just a few times. A clone one base away is much larger, so this may be a read error. This rearrangement joins TRBV12-3 or TRBV12-4 to TRBJ1-6; D might be TRBD1 (6 bases). The CDR3 length is 15 residues. The CDR3 DNA is TGTGCCAGCAGTTTGACAGGCTCCTATAATTCACCCCACCACTTT. Encoded protein: CASSLTGSYNSPHHF.

The chain joins TRBV7-8 to TRBJ2-3; D might be TRBD1 (5 bases). The CDR3 sequence is 14 residues long. Germline-derived CDR1 and CDR2 are SGHVS and FQNEAQ. The CDR3 nucleotides read TGTGTCAGTAGCCCCAGGGATCTGGGAGATACGCAGTATTTT. As protein: CVSSPRDLGDTQYF.

This clonotype appeared a few times. The V and J genes are TRBV5-6 and TRBJ1-1; D perhaps matches TRBD1 (5 bases). V lost 4 bases to trimming and J lost 3 bases, with 13 bases between them. Per the germline V gene, CDR1 is SGHDT and CDR2 is YYEEEE. The CDR3 spans 14 residues. The chain's CDR3 is CASSQDGADTEAFF. CDR3 bases: TGTGCCAGCAGCCAGGATGGGGCGGACACTGAAGCTTTCTTT.

This clonotype was seen at least ten times. The chain recombines TRBV20-1 with TRBJ1-2; D not resolved. Germline V gene sequence: CDR1 DFQATT, CDR2 SNEGSKA (reference sequence). This CDR3 contains 12 residues. V lost 3 bases, J lost 0 bases, and 5 bases lay in between. The CDR3 DNA sequence: TGCAGTGCTAGGGTAACTAACTATGGCTACACCTTC. It specifies CSARVTNYGYTF.

This clonotype was observed many times. J is TRBJ2-1 and V is TRBV30; TRBD1 aligns across 10 bases. This CDR3 is 13 amino acids long. V trimming: 8 bases; J trimming: 4 bases; junction bases outside the gene matches: 5. CDR1 and CDR2 (germline): GTSNPN, SVGIG (reference sequence). The CDR3 DNA follows: TGTGCCGAGGGACAGGGGCTTTACAATGAGCAGTTCTTC. This translates into CAEGQGLYNEQFF.

At least ten counts were recorded for this clonotype. The chain has TRBV11-3 and TRBJ2-7, with D possibly matching TRBD2 (6 bases). Looked up from germline, CDR1 is SGHNT and CDR2 is YENEEA. The CDR3 totals 12 residues. Trimming removed 5 bases from V and 5 bases from J, with 10 bases in between. Here the CDR3 DNA reads TGTGCCAGCAGCCCCCGCGGGGACGAGCAGTACTTC. Amino acid sequence: CASSPRGDEQYF.

Ten or more counts support this clonotype. V gene TRBV7-6 combines with J gene TRBJ1-1; 9 positions agree with TRBD1. The CDR3 is made up of 15 amino acids. The germline V gene has CDR1 SGHVS and CDR2 FNYEAQ. Germline trimming cut 5 bases from V and 1 base from J; bases unmatched to any gene: 5. The CDR3 region has the DNA TGTGCCAGCAGCGACCGGACAGGGGCGAACACTGAAGCTTTCTTT. Encoded protein: CASSDRTGANTEAFF.

This clonotype was observed a few times. The chain has TRBV28 and TRBJ2-3; 7 bases are a match to TRBD2. Germline V gene lookup returns CDR1 MDHEN and CDR2 SYDVKM. With V trimmed by 3 bases and J by 6 bases, 0 bases remained unmatched. The CDR3 is made up of 12 amino acids. In DNA form, the CDR3 reads TGTGCCAGCAGTTTGCGGGAGGATACGCAGTATTTT. Its protein is CASSLREDTQYF.